These 8 T cell receptor beta chains share one sample of origin, sequenced in a study of shared clonotypes between healthy human individuals. The naive CD8 fraction comprised CD45RO-negative cells positively selected for CCR7 and excluded terminally differentiated effector memory CD45RA+ cells. TCRdb's table, derived via immunoSEQ multiplex PCR, lists solely in-frame clones and lacks some. The sample carries hundreds of thousands of clones, roughly 96% recorded once. What was sequenced was naive CD8+ T cells sorted from blood. Source of these receptors: a woman in her twenties or thirties in good health.

The chain recombines TRBV9 with TRBJ2-2, with 9 bases fitting TRBD2. Trimming removed 6 bases from V and 1 base from J; junction bases left unmatched: 7. Germline lookup yields CDR1 SGDLS and CDR2 YYNGEE. The CDR3 has 16 residues. DNA for the CDR3: TGTGCCAGCAACAACCCACTAGCGGGGAACACCGGGGAGCTGTTTTTT. Its translation: CASNNPLAGNTGELFF.

This chain connects TRBV13 to TRBJ2-3; D ambiguous. The CDR3 runs 17 residues. Germline CDR1 is PRHDT and CDR2 is FYEKMQ (reference sequence). V shed 2 bases and J shed 1 base, with 16 bases lying between them. DNA of the CDR3: TGTGCCAGCAGCTTAAATCCGGTGGGCCGAGGCACAGATACGCAGTATTTT. This encodes CASSLNPVGRGTDTQYF.

The CDR3 DNA is TGTGCCAGCAGCCTGGGGGGGCCGGGCACCGGGGAGCTGTTTTTT. This encodes CASSLGGPGTGELFF. The gene calls are TRBV11-3 and TRBJ2-2, with a possible D match to TRBD2 (7 bases). V lost 5 bases, J lost 4 bases, and 14 bases lay in between. The CDR3 sequence is 15 residues long. Germline assignment: CDR1 SGHNT and CDR2 YENEEA.

The rearrangement uses TRBV27 and TRBJ2-7; D not resolved. The V end was cut by 4 bases, the J end by 0 bases, with 10 bases between. The CDR3 has 14 amino acids. Germline V CDR1 and CDR2: MNHEY, SMNVEV (reference sequence). CDR3 in DNA: TGTGCCAGCAGTTCGACCCGTAGCTCCTACGAGCAGTACTTC. Amino acids: CASSSTRSSYEQYF.

The J gene is TRBJ2-1, the V gene TRBV2; 7 bases agree with TRBD2. From germline, CDR1 is SNHLY and CDR2 FYNNEI. This CDR3 has 15 amino acids. J gave up 4 bases and V 6 bases, and 9 bases lay outside the gene matches. The CDR3 loop is CASRFASGAYNEQFF. The CDR3 nucleotides read TGTGCCAGCAGATTTGCTAGCGGAGCTTACAATGAGCAGTTCTTC.

The V call is TRBV28, the J call TRBJ2-2; 8 bases fit TRBD2. Looked up from germline, CDR1 is MDHEN and CDR2 is SYDVKM. V shed 3 bases, J shed 4 bases, and the junction held 7 bases outside the gene matches. The CDR3 runs to 16 residues. This CDR3 is CASSFSREAGTGELFF. The CDR3 nucleotides read TGTGCCAGCAGTTTTTCGCGGGAGGCGGGCACCGGGGAGCTGTTTTTT.

The chain recombines TRBV7-8 with TRBJ1-1, with TRBD1 as a possible D gene (6 bases). In germline, CDR1 is SGHVS, CDR2 FQNEAQ. The V end lost 4 bases, the J end lost 8 bases, and 23 bases lay between the germline ends. The CDR3 extends over 16 amino acids. CDR3 bases: TGTGCCAGCAGCTCCCGGGCAGGGGAACCTGAACGAGAAGCTTTCTTT. Translation: CASSSRAGEPEREAFF.

As regards this clone: This is likely a read error, given that the CDR3 carries no conserved phenylalanine or tryptophan at its end. The CDR3 bases are TGTGCCAGCAGCTTAGGGGGCGTGTACGAGCAGTACCTC. Its protein product is CASSLGGVYEQYL. The V call is TRBV7-6, the J call TRBJ2-7; a weak D match, TRBD1 (5 bases). Germline assignment: CDR1 SGHVS and CDR2 FNYEAQ. The V end was cut by 1 base, the J end by 4 bases, with 8 bases between. The CDR3 totals 13 residues.